This T cell receptor beta chain was sequenced in a study of cytotoxic CD8 clonotypes in ibrutinib-treated CLL. Study-level results: Treatment left the uncommon public clonotypes either contracted or stable in frequency. Higher clonality was seen at ibrutinib response and a return toward baseline at progression. Clonality at baseline surpassed age-matched healthy donors and tracked circulating CD8+ T-cell counts.

Produced via immunoSEQ multiplex PCR; TCRdb's table is partial and in-frame only. The sample holds about 5,100 clones, around two thirds seen once. As concerns this clone: Its antigen is undetermined.

There are 13 residues in the CDR3. Between the trimmed V and J ends, which lost 1 base and 8 bases, there was a span of 12 bases. Germline V gene data show CDR1 as SGHNT and CDR2 as YYREEE (reference sequence). The J gene is TRBJ1-1, the V gene TRBV5-4, with a weak D call TRBD1 (6 bases). This sequence was found in a human donor with chronic lymphocytic leukemia. Material: PBMCs, obtained before ibrutinib treatment. The CDR3 reads CASSLWGAAEAFF. CDR3 sequence (DNA): TGTGCCAGCAGCTTGTGGGGGGCGGCCGAAGCTTTCTTT.